Each of the 15 T cell receptor beta chains below was sequenced from the same sample in a study of T cells after posttransplantation cyclophosphamide. Sequencing was performed with immunoSEQ multiplex PCR; in TCRdb, only in-frame clones are kept and a portion is missing. Listed for the sample are around 28,000 clones, none seen a single time. The sample consisted of PBMCs. These receptors came from an older woman in good health, CMV-negative, and a related stem cell transplant donor.

V and J are TRBV9 and TRBJ1-2, with a possible D match to TRBD1 (6 bases). V lost 0 bases and J lost 7, with 16 bases in between. Germline assignment: CDR1 SGDLS and CDR2 YYNGEE. The length of the CDR3 is 15 residues. In DNA, the CDR3 is TGTGCCAGCAGCGTAGCGGTTGACAGGTCCGTTGGCTACACCTTC. Residues: CASSVAVDRSVGYTF.

This clone was seen more than once but under ten times. The V call is TRBV5-1, the J call TRBJ2-5; 9 bases are a match to TRBD1. This CDR3 has 16 residues. Germline CDR1 SGHRS, CDR2 YFSETQ. The V and J ends lost 0 bases and 5 bases, in that order; junction bases with no gene match: 8. Here the CDR3 DNA reads TGCGCCAGCAGCTTGGGGCCCGATGGACAGGGGGAGACCCAGTACTTC. Protein: CASSLGPDGQGETQYF. Variable domain in full (rest from reference TRBV5-1 and TRBJ2-5): KAGVTQTPRYLIKTRGQQVTLSCSPISGHRSVSWYQQTPGQGLQFLFEYFSETQRNKGNFPGRFSGRQFSNSRSEMNVSTLELGDSALYLCASSLGPDGQGETQYFGPGTRLLVL.

This clone turned up a few times. This chain joins TRBV12-3 or TRBV12-4 and TRBJ2-5; weak D call: TRBD1 (5 bases). There are 16 residues in the CDR3. Trimming shortened V by 2 bases and J by 5 bases, and 18 bases separated the two germline ends. CDR3 loop: CASSLNIRVGWETQYF. CDR3 bases: TGTGCCAGCAGTTTAAATATCAGGGTTGGATGGGAGACCCAGTACTTC.

This clone was picked up many times. The chain is built from TRBV7-9 and TRBJ2-3, with D unresolved. Germline V CDR1 and CDR2: SEHNR, FQNEAQ (reference sequence). The length of the CDR3 is 13 residues. The V end was cut by 4 bases, the J end by 4 bases, with 9 bases between. The CDR3 is CASSSPRSDTQYF. DNA for the CDR3: TGTGCCAGCAGCTCCCCCCGTTCAGATACGCAGTATTTT.

The sample holds many counts of this clone. The chain combines TRBV18 with TRBJ2-7; no clear D. V lost 2 bases, J lost 0 bases, and 8 bases lay in between. Germline CDR1 and CDR2: KGHSH and LQKENI. This CDR3 is built from 14 residues. This CDR3 reads CASSPDYGSYEQYF. In nucleotides, the CDR3 is TGTGCCAGCTCACCAGATTACGGCTCCTACGAGCAGTACTTC.

Many counts were recorded for this clone. The J gene is TRBJ1-1, the V gene TRBV5-1, with 12 bases aligning to TRBD1. Germline loops: CDR1 SGHRS, CDR2 YFSETQ. The V segment lost 0 bases and the J segment 1 base; nucleotides outside the gene matches: 7. The CDR3 sequence is 18 residues long. The CDR3 DNA reads TGCGCCAGCAGCTTGGAACCCGGGACAGGGGGCCGGAACACTGAAGCTTTCTTT. Protein product: CASSLEPGTGGRNTEAFF.

This clone was found a few times. The CDR3 loop reads CASQTGDNSPLHF. As DNA, the CDR3 is TGTGCCTCCCAGACAGGGGATAATTCACCCCTCCACTTT. This sequence joins TRBV30 and TRBJ1-6, with 8 bases aligning to TRBD1. Germline assignment: CDR1 GTSNPN and CDR2 SVGIG (reference sequence). The CDR3 consists of 13 residues. V lost 7 bases to trimming and J lost 5 bases; unmatched junction nucleotides: 4. The full variable domain, with the rest looked up from reference TRBV30 and TRBJ1-6, is SQTIHQWPATLVQPVGSPLSLECTVEGTSNPNLYWYRQAAGRGLQLLFYSVGIGQISSEVPQNLSASRPQDRQFILSSKKLLLSDSGFYLCASQTGDNSPLHFGNGTRLTVT.

This clone has at least ten counts. CDR3: CAISPTSGSTDTQYF. CDR3 sequence (DNA): TGTGCCATCAGTCCGACTAGCGGAAGCACAGATACGCAGTATTTT. The chain uses TRBV10-3 and TRBJ2-3; 9 bases are a match to TRBD2. The CDR3 runs to 15 residues. The V segment lost 5 bases and the J segment 0 bases; nucleotides outside the gene matches: 3. The V gene's germline CDR1 is ENHRY and CDR2 SYGVKD.

This clone came up many times. CDR3: CASSPLSSGRDTQYF. The CDR3 region has the DNA TGTGCCAGTAGTCCCCTCTCTAGCGGTCGGGATACGCAGTATTTT. The rearrangement joins TRBV19 to TRBJ2-3; 7 bases align to TRBD2. The CDR3 is made up of 15 amino acids. From germline, CDR1 is LNHDA and CDR2 SQIVND (reference sequence). With V trimmed by 5 bases and J by 6 bases, 11 bases remained unmatched.

This clone came up many times. V usage is TRBV19 and J usage is TRBJ2-1, with 10 bases fitting TRBD2. This CDR3 is 16 amino acids long. From germline, CDR1 is LNHDA and CDR2 SQIVND (reference sequence). Unmatched junction bases numbered 6, after V lost 4 bases and J lost 3 bases. CDR3 nucleotide sequence: TGTGCCAGTAGTACCCAAATAGCGGGGGGCTACAATGAGCAGTTCTTC. Amino acids: CASSTQIAGGYNEQFF.

Ten or more counts support this clone. V is TRBV6-2 or TRBV6-3 and J is TRBJ1-3; 7 bases line up with TRBD1. The V gene's germline CDR1 is MNHEY and CDR2 SVGEGT. V lost 4 bases, J lost 0 bases, and 9 bases stayed unmatched. This CDR3 has 17 amino acids. The CDR3 spells CASSSDYRGISGNTIYF. The CDR3 bases are TGTGCCAGCAGTTCAGACTACAGGGGAATCTCTGGAAACACCATATATTTT.

This clone was observed at least ten times. The gene calls are TRBV28 and TRBJ1-5, with TRBD1 as a possible D gene (5 bases). Germline loops: CDR1 MDHEN, CDR2 SYDVKM. V was shortened by 7 bases and J by 2 bases, with 18 bases between the two germline ends. The CDR3 sequence is 16 residues long. The CDR3 sequence: CASKETTGLGNQPQHF. Written as DNA, the CDR3 is TGTGCCAGCAAAGAAACAACAGGTTTAGGCAATCAGCCCCAGCATTTT.

This clone was seen repeatedly, ten times or more. The CDR3 loop is CASSLIRTSGGTYEQYF. The CDR3 bases are TGCGCCAGCAGCTTGATAAGGACTAGCGGGGGGACCTACGAGCAGTACTTC. V usage is TRBV5-1 and J usage is TRBJ2-7, with 14 bases identical to TRBD2. The germline CDR1 and CDR2 sequences are SGHRS and YFSETQ. The ends lost 1 base at V and 2 bases at J; junction bases unmatched: 5. This CDR3 is 17 amino acids long.

This rearrangement joins TRBV16 to TRBJ1-2; 8 nucleotides agree with TRBD1. The J segment lost 7 bases and the V segment lost 0 bases, leaving 7 bases of the junction unmatched. Germline lookup yields CDR1 KGHSY and CDR2 FQNENV. The CDR3 loop spans 15 amino acids. The CDR3 spells CASSQSLQGAGGYTF. The CDR3 DNA sequence: TGTGCCAGCAGCCAATCGTTGCAGGGGGCTGGTGGCTACACCTTC.

This clone was observed many times. V and J are TRBV5-3 and TRBJ1-3, with 9 bases identical to TRBD1. TRBV5-3 belongs to the ORF category, with a function that is uncertain. V was clipped by 3 bases and J by 3 bases; unmatched bases: 10. This CDR3 region has 17 residues. CDR3: CARSSSRDRVFGNTIYF. The CDR3 nucleotides read TGTGCCAGAAGCTCGTCCCGGGACAGGGTATTTGGAAACACCATATATTTT.